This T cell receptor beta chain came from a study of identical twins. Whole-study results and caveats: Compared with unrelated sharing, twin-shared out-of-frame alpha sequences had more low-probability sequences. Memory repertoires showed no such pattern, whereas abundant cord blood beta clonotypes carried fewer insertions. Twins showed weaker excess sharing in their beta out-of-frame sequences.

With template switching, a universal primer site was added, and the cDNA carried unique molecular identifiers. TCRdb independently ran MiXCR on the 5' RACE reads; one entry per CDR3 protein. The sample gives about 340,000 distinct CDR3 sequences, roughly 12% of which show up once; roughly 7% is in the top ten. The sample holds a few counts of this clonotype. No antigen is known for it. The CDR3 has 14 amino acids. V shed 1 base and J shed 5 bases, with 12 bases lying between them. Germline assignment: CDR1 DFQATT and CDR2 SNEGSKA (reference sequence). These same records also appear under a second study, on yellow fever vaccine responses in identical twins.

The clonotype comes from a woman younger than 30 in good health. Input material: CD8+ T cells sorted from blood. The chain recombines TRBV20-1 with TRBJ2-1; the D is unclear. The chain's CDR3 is CSARGVFLNNEQFF. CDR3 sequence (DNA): TGCAGTGCTAGAGGGGTTTTCCTTAACAATGAGCAGTTCTTC.